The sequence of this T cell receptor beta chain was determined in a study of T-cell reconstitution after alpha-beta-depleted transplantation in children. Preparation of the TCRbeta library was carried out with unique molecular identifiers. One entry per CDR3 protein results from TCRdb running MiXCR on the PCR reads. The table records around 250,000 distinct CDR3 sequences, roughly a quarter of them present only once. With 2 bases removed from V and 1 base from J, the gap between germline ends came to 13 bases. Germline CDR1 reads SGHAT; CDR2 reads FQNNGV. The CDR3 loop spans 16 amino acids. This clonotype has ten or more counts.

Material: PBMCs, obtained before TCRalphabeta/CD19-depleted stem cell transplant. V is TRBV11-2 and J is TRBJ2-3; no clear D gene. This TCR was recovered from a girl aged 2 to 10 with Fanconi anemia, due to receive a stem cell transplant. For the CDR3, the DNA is TGTGCCAGCAGCTTATCTGGGCCCCTGGGCACAGATACGCAGTATTTT. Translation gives CASSLSGPLGTDTQYF.